This TCR beta chain was found in a study of OX40 agonist ivuxolimab in advanced cancers. The overall study: There were three patients with partial responses, one having hepatocellular carcinoma and two cutaneous melanoma.

Study-level findings and limits: There were also nonresponders showing low normalized T-cell clonal expansion.

With respect to this clone: The antigen is unknown.

The repertoire was sequenced with immunoSEQ multiplex PCR; TCRdb's copy has only in-frame clones and lacks some. The repertoire holds over 30,000 clones, with around 80% as singletons. On cycle 4 day 1 and cycle 7 day 1, as well as at baseline, blood was sampled. This CDR3 spans 19 amino acids. The sample here was CD4+ or CD8+ T cells sorted from blood, taken in a trial of the OX40 agonist ivuxolimab. This TCR was sampled from an adult with an advanced solid tumor such as melanoma, head and neck, liver or kidney cancer. The chain couples TRBV1 to TRBJ1-1; TRBD1, as called in the table, went unchecked against the DNA. TRBV1 corresponds to a pseudogene. CDR3 DNA: TGCACCAGCAGCCAAGATAGGACAGGGGGCGGCCAAGAAAACACTGAAGCTTTCTTT. Residues: CTSSQDRTGGGQENTEAFF.